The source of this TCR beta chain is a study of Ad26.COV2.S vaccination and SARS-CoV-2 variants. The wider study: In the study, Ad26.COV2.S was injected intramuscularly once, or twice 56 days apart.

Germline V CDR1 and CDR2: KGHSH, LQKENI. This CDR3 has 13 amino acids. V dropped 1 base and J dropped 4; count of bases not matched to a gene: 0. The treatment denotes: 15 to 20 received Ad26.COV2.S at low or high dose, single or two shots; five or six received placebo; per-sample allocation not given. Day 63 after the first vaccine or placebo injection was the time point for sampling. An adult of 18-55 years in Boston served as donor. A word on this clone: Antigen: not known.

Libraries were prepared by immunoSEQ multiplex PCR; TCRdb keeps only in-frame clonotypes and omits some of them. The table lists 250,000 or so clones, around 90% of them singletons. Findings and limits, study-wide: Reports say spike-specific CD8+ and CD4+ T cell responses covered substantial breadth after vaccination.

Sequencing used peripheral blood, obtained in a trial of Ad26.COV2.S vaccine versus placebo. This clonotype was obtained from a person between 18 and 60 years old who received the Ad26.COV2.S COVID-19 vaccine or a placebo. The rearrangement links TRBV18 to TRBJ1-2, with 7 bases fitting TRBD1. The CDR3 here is CASSPRQGYGYTF. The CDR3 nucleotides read TGTGCCAGCTCACCACGACAGGGCTATGGCTACACCTTC.